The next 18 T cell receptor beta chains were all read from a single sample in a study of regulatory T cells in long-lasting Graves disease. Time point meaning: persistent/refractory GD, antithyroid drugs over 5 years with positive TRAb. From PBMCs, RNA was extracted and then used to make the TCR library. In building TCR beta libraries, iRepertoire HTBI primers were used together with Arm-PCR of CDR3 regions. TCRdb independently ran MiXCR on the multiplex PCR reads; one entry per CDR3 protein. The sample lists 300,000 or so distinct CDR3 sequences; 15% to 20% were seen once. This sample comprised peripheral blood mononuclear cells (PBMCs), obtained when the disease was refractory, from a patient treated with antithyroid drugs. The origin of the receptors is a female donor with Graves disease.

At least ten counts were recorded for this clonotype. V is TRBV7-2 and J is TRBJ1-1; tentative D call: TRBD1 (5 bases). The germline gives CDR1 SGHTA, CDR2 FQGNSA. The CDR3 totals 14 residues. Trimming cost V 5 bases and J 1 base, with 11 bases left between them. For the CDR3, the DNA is TGTGCCAGCAGCCCCCAGGGTCGGAACACTGAAGCTTTCTTT. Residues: CASSPQGRNTEAFF.

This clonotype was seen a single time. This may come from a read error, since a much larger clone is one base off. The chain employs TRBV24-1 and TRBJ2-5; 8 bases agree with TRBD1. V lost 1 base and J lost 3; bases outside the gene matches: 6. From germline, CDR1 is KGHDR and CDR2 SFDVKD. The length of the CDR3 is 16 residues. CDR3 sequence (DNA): TGTGCCACCAGTGATTTTATAGCGACAGGGGAAGAGACCCAGTACTTC. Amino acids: CATSDFIATGEETQYF.

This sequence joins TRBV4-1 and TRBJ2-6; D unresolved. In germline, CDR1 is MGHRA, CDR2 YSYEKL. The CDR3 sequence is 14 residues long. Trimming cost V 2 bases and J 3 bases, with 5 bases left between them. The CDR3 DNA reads TGCGCCAGCAGCCAACCGTATGGGGCCAACGTCCTGACTTTC. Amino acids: CASSQPYGANVLTF.

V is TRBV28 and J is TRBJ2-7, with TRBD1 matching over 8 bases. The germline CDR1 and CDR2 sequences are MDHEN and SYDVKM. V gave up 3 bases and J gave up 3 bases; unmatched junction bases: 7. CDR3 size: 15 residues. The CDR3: CASSLTGTGLYEQYF. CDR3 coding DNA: TGTGCCAGCAGTTTGACCGGGACAGGACTCTACGAGCAGTACTTC.

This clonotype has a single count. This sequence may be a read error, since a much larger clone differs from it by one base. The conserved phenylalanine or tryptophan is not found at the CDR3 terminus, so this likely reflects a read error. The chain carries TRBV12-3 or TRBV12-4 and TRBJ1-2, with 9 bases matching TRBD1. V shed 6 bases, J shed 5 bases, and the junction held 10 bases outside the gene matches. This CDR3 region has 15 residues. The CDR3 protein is CASRTGGADIYGYTL. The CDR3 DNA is TGTGCCAGCAGAACAGGGGGCGCCGACATATATGGCTACACCCTC.

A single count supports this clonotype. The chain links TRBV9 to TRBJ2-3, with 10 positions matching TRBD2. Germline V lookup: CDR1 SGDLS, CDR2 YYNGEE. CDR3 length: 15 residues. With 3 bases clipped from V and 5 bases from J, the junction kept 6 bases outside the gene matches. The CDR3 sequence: CASSASGGEGDTQYF. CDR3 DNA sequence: TGTGCCAGCAGCGCTAGCGGGGGTGAGGGAGATACGCAGTATTTT.

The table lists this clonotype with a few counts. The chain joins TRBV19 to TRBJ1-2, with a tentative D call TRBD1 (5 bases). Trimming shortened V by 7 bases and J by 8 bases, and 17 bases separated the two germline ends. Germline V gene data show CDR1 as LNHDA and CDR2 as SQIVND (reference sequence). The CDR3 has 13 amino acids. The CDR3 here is CASTSRDGRGYTF. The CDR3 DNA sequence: TGTGCCAGTACCTCCCGGGACGGTCGCGGCTACACCTTC. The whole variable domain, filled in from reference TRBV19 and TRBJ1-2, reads DGGITQSPKYLFRKEGQNVTLSCEQNLNHDAMYWYRQDPGQGLRLIYYSQIVNDFQKGDIAEGYSVSREKKESFPLTVTSAQKNPTAFYLCASTSRDGRGYTFGSGTRLTVV.

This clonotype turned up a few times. CDR3 amino acids: CASSIETATRYGYTF. Written as DNA, the CDR3 is TGTGCCAGTAGTATCGAAACAGCTACCCGCTATGGCTACACCTTC. The chain has TRBV19 and TRBJ1-2; the D is unclear. V dropped 3 bases and J dropped 4 bases, with 15 bases sitting between them. CDR1 is LNHDA and CDR2 is SQIVND in the germline V gene (reference sequence). The CDR3 spans 15 residues.

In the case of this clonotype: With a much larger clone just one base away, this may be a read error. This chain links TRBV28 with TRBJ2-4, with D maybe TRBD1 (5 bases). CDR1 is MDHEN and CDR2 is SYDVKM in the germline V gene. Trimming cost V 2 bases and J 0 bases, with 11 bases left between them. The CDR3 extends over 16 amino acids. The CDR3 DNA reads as TGTGCCAGCAGTTTACTTGGGGCACTAGCCAAAAACATTCAGTACTTC. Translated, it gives CASSLLGALAKNIQYF.

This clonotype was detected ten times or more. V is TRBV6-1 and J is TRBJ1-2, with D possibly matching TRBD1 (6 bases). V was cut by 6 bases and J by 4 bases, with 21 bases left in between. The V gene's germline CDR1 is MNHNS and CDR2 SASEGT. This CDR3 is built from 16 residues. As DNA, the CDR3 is TGTGCCAGCAGGGATGTGGGGGCCGACATTTTCTATGGCTACACCTTC. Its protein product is CASRDVGADIFYGYTF.

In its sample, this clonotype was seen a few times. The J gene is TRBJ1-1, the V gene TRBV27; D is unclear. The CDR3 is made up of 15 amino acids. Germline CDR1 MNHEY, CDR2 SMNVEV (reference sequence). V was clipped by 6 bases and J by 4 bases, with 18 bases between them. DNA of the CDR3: TGTGCCAGCAGGATACAGCGAACTTCGATCACTGAAGCTTTCTTT. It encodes CASRIQRTSITEAFF.

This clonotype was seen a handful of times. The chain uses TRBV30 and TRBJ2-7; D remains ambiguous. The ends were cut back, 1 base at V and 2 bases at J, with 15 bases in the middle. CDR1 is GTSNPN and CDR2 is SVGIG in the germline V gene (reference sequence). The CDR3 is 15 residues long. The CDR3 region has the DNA TGTGCCTGGAGTGGAATGAGTGGCAGAACCTACGAGCAGTACTTC. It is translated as CAWSGMSGRTYEQYF.

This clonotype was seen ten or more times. The CDR3 loop is CASSLYSGLEQYF. Here the CDR3 DNA reads TGTGCCAGCAGTTTATATAGCGGGCTCGAGCAGTACTTC. V usage is TRBV28 and J usage is TRBJ2-7; 7 bases match TRBD2. V lost 1 base and J lost 6; bases outside the gene matches: 3. Per germline, CDR1 MDHEN and CDR2 SYDVKM. The CDR3 covers 13 residues.

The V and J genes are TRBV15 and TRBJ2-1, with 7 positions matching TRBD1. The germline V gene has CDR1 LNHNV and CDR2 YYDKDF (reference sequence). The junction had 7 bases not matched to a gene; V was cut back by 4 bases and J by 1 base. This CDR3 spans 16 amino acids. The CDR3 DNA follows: TGTGCCACCAGCACTTTCACAGGGGAATCCTACAATGAGCAGTTCTTC. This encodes CATSTFTGESYNEQFF.

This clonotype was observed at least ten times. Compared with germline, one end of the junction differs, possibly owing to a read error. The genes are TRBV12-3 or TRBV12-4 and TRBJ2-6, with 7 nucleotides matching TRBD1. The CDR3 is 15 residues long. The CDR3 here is CASTSTGAGANVLTF. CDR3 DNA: TGTGCCAGCACTTCCACAGGGGCTGGGGCCAACGTCCTGACCTTC.

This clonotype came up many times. The CDR3 sequence: CASSTPQRERAYEQYF. CDR3 nucleotide sequence: TGTGCCAGCAGCACTCCACAGCGGGAGAGAGCCTACGAGCAGTACTTC. The chain employs TRBV28 and TRBJ2-7; 8 nucleotides agree with TRBD2. Germline V gene sequence: CDR1 MDHEN, CDR2 SYDVKM. After removal of 6 bases from V and 2 bases from J, the junction contained 12 bases not matched to a gene. CDR3 length equals 16 residues.

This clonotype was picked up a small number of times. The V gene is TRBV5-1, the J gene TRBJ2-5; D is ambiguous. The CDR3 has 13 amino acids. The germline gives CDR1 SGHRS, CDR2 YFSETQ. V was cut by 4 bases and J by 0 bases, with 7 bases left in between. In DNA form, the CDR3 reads TGCGCCAGCAGCGCGCTGTACCAAGAGACCCAGTACTTC. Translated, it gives CASSALYQETQYF.

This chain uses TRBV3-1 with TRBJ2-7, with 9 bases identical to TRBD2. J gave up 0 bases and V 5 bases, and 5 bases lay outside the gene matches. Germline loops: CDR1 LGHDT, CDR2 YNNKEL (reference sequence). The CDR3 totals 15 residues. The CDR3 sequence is CASSVGLANSYEQYF. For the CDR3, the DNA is TGTGCCAGCAGCGTTGGACTAGCGAACTCCTACGAGCAGTACTTC.